These T cell receptor beta chains were read from a single sample in a study of blood T cell repertoires in COVID-19. Some clones are missing from TCRdb's copy, which holds only in-frame ones; the method was immunoSEQ multiplex PCR. The repertoire has roughly 270,000 clones, around 85% of them found once; the top ten carry roughly 5.3%. Specimen: peripheral blood. These receptors all come from a man in his forties or fifties with active or convalescent COVID-19. The CDR3 runs from the conserved cysteine through the conserved F or W. Fields, in order: D gene, clone size, J gene, V gene, CDR3 DNA, CDR3 protein. The D gene is left open where the match is weak. The size entry is marked missing in some rows and otherwise reads once, few, many or a size class.

D gene: .
clone size: .
J gene: TRBJ2-1
V gene: TRBV14
CDR3 DNA: TGTGCCAGCAGCCAAGGGGGCTACAGGACCATCTCCTACAATGAGCAGTTCTTC
CDR3 protein: CASSQGGYRTISYNEQFF

D gene: TRBD1
clone size: .
J gene: TRBJ2-1
V gene: TRBV5-1
CDR3 DNA: TGCGCCAGCAGCTTCGGGACAGCAGACAATGAGCAGTTCTTC
CDR3 protein: CASSFGTADNEQFF

D gene: TRBD1
clone size: .
J gene: TRBJ1-1
V gene: TRBV30
CDR3 DNA: TGTGCCTGGAGTGCCCGGGGGACAGCGAACACTGAAGCTTTCTTT
CDR3 protein: CAWSARGTANTEAFF

D gene: .
clone size: .
J gene: TRBJ1-5
V gene: TRBV19
CDR3 DNA: TGTGCCAGTAGGACACTTGAGCGGGGAAAGGATCAGCCCCAGCATTTT
CDR3 protein: CASRTLERGKDQPQHF

D gene: .
clone size: .
J gene: TRBJ1-4
V gene: TRBV20-1
CDR3 DNA: TGCAGTGCTAGTAGTGGTCAGGGCGATGAAAAACTGTTTTTT
CDR3 protein: CSASSGQGDEKLFF

D gene: TRBD1
clone size: .
J gene: TRBJ1-2
V gene: TRBV27
CDR3 DNA: TGTGCCAGCAGGCCTTCAGGGGGTGCAGGGGGCTACACCTTC
CDR3 protein: CASRPSGGAGGYTF

D gene: .
clone size: .
J gene: TRBJ2-5
V gene: TRBV30
CDR3 DNA: TGTGCCTGGAGTTATGGGGCGGAAGAGACCCAGTACTTC
CDR3 protein: CAWSYGAEETQYF

D gene: .
clone size: .
J gene: TRBJ2-7
V gene: TRBV19
CDR3 DNA: TGTGCCAGCCGAGAACAGGGCTCCTACGAGCAGTACTTC
CDR3 protein: CASREQGSYEQYF

D gene: TRBD2
clone size: .
J gene: TRBJ2-7
V gene: TRBV25-1
CDR3 DNA: TGTGTTGCTTGGGAGGGGACCTCCTACGAGCAGTACTTC
CDR3 protein: CVAWEGTSYEQYF

D gene: .
clone size: .
J gene: TRBJ2-4
V gene: TRBV3-1/TRBV3-2
CDR3 DNA: TGTGCCAGCAGCGAGGGACTTTCCTTAGCCAAAAACATTCAGTACTTC
CDR3 protein: CASSEGLSLAKNIQYF

D gene: .
clone size: .
J gene: TRBJ2-5
V gene: TRBV2
CDR3 DNA: TGTGCCAGCAGTGAAAATCGAGAGACCCAGTACTTC
CDR3 protein: CASSENRETQYF

D gene: .
clone size: .
J gene: TRBJ2-7
V gene: TRBV27
CDR3 DNA: TGTGCCGCGGGACGGTCGAGCGGGCAGTACTTC
CDR3 protein: CAAGRSSGQYF

D gene: .
clone size: .
J gene: TRBJ2-3
V gene: TRBV5-6
CDR3 DNA: TGTGCCAGCAGCTTGGCGGTCAGGTACACAGATACGCAGTATTTT
CDR3 protein: CASSLAVRYTDTQYF

D gene: TRBD1
clone size: once
J gene: TRBJ1-2
V gene: TRBV7-3
CDR3 DNA: TGTGCCAGCAGCTTAAGTTCGCAGGGGGTCTACACCTTC
CDR3 protein: CASSLSSQGVYTF

D gene: .
clone size: .
J gene: TRBJ2-1
V gene: TRBV2
CDR3 DNA: TGTGCCAGCAGTGAAGACGGGAGAGGTGAGCAGTTCTTC
CDR3 protein: CASSEDGRGEQFF

D gene: TRBD1
clone size: .
J gene: TRBJ2-7
V gene: TRBV6-5
CDR3 DNA: TGTGCCAGCAGAGAGACAGGGCGCACCTACGAGCAGTACTTC
CDR3 protein: CASRETGRTYEQYF

D gene: TRBD1
clone size: .
J gene: TRBJ1-2
V gene: TRBV19
CDR3 DNA: TGTGCCAGTACAGACAGGGACTATGGCTACACCTTC
CDR3 protein: CASTDRDYGYTF